Below, one T cell receptor (beta chain) is given with its context. The table lists this clonotype with a few counts. This receptor's antigen is unknown. It has no much larger one-base neighbor in the sample; base qualities were not kept. The record originates from a study of T cell repertoires in cytomegalovirus infection (dated by TCRdb to about 2019). About the study as a whole: Donor HLA type was relevant to the analysis, as public TCR beta signatures indicated carriage of CMV infection together with the matching HLA type.

Sequencing was carried out with an Illumina HiSeq 1500. TCRdb applied fastp at Q25 and MiXCR to the public reads, then kept only in-frame beta chains. CDR3 protein sequences are deduplicated, and each keeps its most common genes and DNA. This sample has more than 500,000 distinct CDR3 sequences in its table, and approximately 15% of those were observed once. The top ten hold 20% to 30% of the sample. The junction shows trimming of 5 bases on V and 5 bases on J, and the gene matches do not reach 5 bases of it. As encoded in the germline V gene, CDR1 is MNHEY while CDR2 is SVGAGI. The CDR3 runs 13 residues from the cysteine to the phenylalanine. Only the CDR3 portion is preserved as DNA: 39 bases, with reading frame beginning at the first base. Results and caveats for the whole study, not just this receptor: The ex vivo response was dominated by HLA-C-restricted CMV-specific TCR beta clonotypes, and the single most frequent clonotype in two of eight donors was supplied by these HLA-C-restricted clonotypes. Carriers of CMV infection plus the relevant HLA type were discriminated by the cumulative frequency of public TCR beta family members in the study cohort and in an independent approximately 350-donor cohort.

This sequence was found in a human donor in good health (CMV status not recorded). Some clones in this sample may be carry-over from other donors' samples. The specimen was CD8+ T cells from PBMCs. Rearrangement joined TRBV6-5 to TRBJ1-1; 7 nucleotides in the junction match TRBD1. The CDR3 is CASSEGARTEAFF. The nucleotides read TGTGCCAGCAGTGAGGGGGCTCGGACTGAAGCTTTCTTT.